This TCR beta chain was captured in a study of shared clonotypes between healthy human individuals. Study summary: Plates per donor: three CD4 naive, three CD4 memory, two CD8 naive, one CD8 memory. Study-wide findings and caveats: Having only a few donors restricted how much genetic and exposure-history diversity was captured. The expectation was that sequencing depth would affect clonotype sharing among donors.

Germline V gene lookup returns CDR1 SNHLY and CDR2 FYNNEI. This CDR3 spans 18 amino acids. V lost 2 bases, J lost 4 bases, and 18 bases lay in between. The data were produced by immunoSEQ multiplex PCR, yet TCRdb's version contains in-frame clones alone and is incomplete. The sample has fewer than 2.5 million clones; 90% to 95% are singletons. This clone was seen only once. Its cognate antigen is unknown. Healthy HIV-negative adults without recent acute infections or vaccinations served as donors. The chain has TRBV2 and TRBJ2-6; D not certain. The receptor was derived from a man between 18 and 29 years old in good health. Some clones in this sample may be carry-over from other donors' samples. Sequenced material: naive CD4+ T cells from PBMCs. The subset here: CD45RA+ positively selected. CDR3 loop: CASSEFPSPRAGANVLTF. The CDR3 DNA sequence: TGTGCCAGCAGTGAATTCCCGTCCCCTCGGGCCGGGGCCAACGTCCTGACTTTC.